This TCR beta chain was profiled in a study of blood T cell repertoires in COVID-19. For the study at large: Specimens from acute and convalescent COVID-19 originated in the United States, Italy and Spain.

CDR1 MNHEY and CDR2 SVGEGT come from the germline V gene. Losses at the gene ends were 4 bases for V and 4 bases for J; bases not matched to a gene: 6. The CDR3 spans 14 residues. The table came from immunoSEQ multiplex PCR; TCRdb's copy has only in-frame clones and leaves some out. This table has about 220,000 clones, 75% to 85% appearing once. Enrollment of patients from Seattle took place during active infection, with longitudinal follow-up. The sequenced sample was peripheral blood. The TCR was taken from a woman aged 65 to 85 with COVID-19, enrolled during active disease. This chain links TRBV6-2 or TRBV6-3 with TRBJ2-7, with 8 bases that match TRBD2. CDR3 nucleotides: TGTGCCAGCAGTTCTTACGGGGGGGCTTACGAGCAGTACTTC. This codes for CASSSYGGAYEQYF.